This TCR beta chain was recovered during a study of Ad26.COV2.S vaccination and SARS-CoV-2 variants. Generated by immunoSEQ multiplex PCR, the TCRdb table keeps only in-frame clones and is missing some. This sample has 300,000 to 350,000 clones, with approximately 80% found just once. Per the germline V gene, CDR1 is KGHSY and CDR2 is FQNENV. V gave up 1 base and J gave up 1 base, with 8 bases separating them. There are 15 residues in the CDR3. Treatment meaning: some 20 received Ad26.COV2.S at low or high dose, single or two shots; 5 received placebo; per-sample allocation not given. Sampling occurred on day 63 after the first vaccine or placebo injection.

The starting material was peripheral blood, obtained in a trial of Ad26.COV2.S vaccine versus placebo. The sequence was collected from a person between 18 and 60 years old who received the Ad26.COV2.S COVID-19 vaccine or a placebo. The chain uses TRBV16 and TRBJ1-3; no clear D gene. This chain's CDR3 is CASSQLGISGNTIYF. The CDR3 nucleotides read TGTGCCAGCAGCCAATTGGGAATTTCTGGAAACACCATATATTTT.